This T cell receptor beta chain appears in the sequencing data of a study of blood T cell repertoires in COVID-19. Clones were read by immunoSEQ multiplex PCR, and TCRdb kept only the in-frame ones, dropping some. The table has nearly 250,000 clones, roughly 85% seen once. Germline loops: CDR1 SNHLY, CDR2 FYNNEI. V was pared by 4 bases and J by 6 bases, with 12 bases between. CDR3 length equals 14 residues. The receptor comes from a woman between 50 and 59 years old with acute COVID-19. The material sequenced was PBMCs or T cells enriched from blood (not recorded which). This sequence joins TRBV2 and TRBJ2-2; perhaps TRBD1 as D (5 bases). The CDR3 sequence: CASSGERTSGELFF. DNA of the CDR3: TGTGCCAGCAGTGGGGAAAGGACATCCGGGGAGCTGTTTTTT.